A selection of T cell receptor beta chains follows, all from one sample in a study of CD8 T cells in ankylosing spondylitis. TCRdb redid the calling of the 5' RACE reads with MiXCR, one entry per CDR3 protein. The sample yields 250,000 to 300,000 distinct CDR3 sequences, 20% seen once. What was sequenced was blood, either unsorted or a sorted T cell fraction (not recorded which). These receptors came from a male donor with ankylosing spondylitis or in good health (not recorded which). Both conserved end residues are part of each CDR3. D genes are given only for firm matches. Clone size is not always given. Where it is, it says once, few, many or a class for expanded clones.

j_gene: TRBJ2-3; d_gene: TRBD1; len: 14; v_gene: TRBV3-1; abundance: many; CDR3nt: TGTGCCAGCAGCTACGACAGGGGCACAGATACGCAGTATTTT; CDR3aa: CASSYDRGTDTQYF
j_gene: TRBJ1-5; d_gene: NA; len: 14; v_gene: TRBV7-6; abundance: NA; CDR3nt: TGTGCCAGCTCCCCCGGGGCAGGGTCTCAGCCCCAGCATTTT; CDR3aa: CASSPGAGSQPQHF
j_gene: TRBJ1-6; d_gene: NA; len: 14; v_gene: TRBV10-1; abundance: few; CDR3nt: TGCGCCAGCAGTGAGCACAGTTCGAATTCACCCCTCCACTTT; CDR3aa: CASSEHSSNSPLHF
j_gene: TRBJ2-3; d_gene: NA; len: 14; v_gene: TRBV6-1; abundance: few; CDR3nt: TGTGCCAGCAGGGGCGGAGGTGTCGCAGATACGCAGTATTTT; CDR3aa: CASRGGGVADTQYF
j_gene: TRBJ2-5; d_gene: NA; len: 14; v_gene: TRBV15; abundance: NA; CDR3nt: TGTGCCACCAGCCTTCCGGGAAGGAAGGAGACCCAGTACTTC; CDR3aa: CATSLPGRKETQYF
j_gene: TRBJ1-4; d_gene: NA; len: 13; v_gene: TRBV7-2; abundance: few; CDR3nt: TGTGCCAGCAGCCGAGGGAGCAATGAAAAACTGTTTTTT; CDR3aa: CASSRGSNEKLFF
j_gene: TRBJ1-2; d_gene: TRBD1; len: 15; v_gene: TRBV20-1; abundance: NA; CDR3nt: TGCAGTGCTAGAGCGCCGGGACAGGGGGCCTATGGCTACACCTTC; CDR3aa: CSARAPGQGAYGYTF
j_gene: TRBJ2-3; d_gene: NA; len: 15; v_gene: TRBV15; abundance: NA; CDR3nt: TGTGCCACCAGCAGAGGACAGGGAGGGGCAGATACGCAGTATTTT; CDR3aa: CATSRGQGGADTQYF
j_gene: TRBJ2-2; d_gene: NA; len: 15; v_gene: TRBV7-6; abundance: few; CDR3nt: TGTGCCAGCAGCCGCGACAGCTCTGGCTGGGGGGAGCTGTTTTTT; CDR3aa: CASSRDSSGWGELFF
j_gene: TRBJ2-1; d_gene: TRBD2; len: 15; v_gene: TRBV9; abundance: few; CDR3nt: TGTGCCAGCAGCGAGACTAGCGTCTCTGCCAATGAGCAGTTCTTC; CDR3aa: CASSETSVSANEQFF
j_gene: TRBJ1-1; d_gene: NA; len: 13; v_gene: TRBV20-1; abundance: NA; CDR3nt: TGCAGTGCTAGACGACTCTTGAACACTGAAGCTTTCTTT; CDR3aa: CSARRLLNTEAFF
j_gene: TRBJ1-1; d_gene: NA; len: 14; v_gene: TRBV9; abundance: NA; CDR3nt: TGTGCCAGCAGCCCTACCAGTGAGTCATTTGGAGCTTTCTTT; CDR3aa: CASSPTSESFGAFF